The present T cell receptor (beta chain) was sequenced within a study of Graves' ophthalmopathy and Graves' hyperthyroidism. Study at large: Stable hyperthyroidism referred to disease that showed no ophthalmopathy within 18 months of follow-up. Findings and caveats of the study: The majority of expanded thyroid clonotypes above 0.001 frequency also occurred in blood. Discrimination between ophthalmopathy and stable hyperthyroidism by a 13-signature model showed roughly 88% sensitivity and about 80% specificity.

As to this clonotype: Its specificity is not known.

Clinical symptoms, serum thyroxine, TRAb, thyroid ultrasound and orbital computed tomography determined diagnosis. Amplified TCR beta CDR3 regions were obtained using RNA transcripts as template. After a first-round RT-PCR with HTBI primers, a second-round multiplex PCR was run. One entry per CDR3 protein, called by TCRdb with MiXCR from the multiplex PCR reads. The sample holds more than 1,000,000 distinct CDR3 sequences, 35% to 40% seen once. CDR3 length equals 15 residues. Trimming removed 4 bases from V and 5 bases from J; junction bases left unmatched: 8. Per germline, CDR1 SGHRS and CDR2 YFSETQ.

This TCR came from an adult man with Graves' hyperthyroidism. Sample: peripheral blood or thyroid tissue (not recorded which). The V gene is TRBV5-1, the J gene TRBJ2-7; TRBD1 aligns across 11 bases. CDR3 coding DNA: TGCGCCAGCAGCCGACCGGGACAGGGGGGCCACGAGCAGTACTTC. This translates into CASSRPGQGGHEQYF.